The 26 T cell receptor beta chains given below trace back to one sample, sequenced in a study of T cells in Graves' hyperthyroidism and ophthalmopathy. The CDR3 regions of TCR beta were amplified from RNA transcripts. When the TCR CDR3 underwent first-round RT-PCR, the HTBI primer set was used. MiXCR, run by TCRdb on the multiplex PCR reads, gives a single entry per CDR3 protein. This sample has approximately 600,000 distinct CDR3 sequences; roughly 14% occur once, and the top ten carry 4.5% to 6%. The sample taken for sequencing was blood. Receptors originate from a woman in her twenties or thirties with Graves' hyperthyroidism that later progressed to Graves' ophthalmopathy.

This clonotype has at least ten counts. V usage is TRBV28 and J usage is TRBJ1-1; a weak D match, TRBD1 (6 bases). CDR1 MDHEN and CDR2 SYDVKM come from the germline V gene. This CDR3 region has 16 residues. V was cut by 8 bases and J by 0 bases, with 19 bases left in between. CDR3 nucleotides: TGTGCCAGCGCCAAGGGGGGCGAAGGTATGAACACTGAAGCTTTCTTT. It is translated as CASAKGGEGMNTEAFF.

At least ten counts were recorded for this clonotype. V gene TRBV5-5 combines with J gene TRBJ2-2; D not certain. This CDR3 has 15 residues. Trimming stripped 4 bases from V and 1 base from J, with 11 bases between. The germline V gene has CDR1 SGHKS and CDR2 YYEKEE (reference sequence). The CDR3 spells CASSQDGWNTGELFF. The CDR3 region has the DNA TGTGCCAGCAGCCAAGATGGGTGGAACACCGGGGAGCTGTTTTTT. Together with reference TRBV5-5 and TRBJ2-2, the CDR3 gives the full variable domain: DAGVTQSPTHLIKTRGQQVTLRCSPISGHKSVSWYQQVLGQGPQFIFQYYEKEERGRGNFPDRFSARQFPNYSSELNVNALLLGDSALYLCASSQDGWNTGELFFGEGSRLTVL.

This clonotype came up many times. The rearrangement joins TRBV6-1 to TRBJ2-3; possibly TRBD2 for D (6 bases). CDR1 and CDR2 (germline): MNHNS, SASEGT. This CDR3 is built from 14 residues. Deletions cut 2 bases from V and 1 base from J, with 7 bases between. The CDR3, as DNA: TGTGCCAGCAGTGAAAGGGAGGGCACAGATACGCAGTATTTT. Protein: CASSEREGTDTQYF.

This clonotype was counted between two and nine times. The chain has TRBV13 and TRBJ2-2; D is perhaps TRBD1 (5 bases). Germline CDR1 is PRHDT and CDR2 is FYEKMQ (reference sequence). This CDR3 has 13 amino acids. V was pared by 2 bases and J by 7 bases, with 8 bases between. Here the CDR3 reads CASSLQGGGELFF. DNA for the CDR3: TGTGCCAGCAGCTTACAGGGTGGCGGGGAGCTGTTTTTT.

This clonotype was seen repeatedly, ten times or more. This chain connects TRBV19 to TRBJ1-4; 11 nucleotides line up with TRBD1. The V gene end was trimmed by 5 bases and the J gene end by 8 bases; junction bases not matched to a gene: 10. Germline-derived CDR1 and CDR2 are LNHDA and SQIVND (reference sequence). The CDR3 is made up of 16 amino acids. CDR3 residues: CASSPGDRGTREKLFF. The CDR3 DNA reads TGTGCCAGTAGTCCCGGGGACAGGGGGACGCGGGAAAAACTGTTTTTT.

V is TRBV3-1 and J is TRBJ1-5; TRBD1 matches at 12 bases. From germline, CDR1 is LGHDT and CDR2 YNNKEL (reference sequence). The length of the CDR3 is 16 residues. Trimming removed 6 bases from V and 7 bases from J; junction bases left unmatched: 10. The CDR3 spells CASSAAGDRGRQPQHF. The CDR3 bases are TGTGCCAGCAGTGCCGCCGGGGACAGGGGGCGGCAGCCCCAGCATTTT.

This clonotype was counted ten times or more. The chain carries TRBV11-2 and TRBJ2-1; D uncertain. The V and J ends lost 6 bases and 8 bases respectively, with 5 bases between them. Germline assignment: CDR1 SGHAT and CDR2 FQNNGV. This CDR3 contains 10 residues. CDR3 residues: CASSSYEQFF. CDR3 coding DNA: TGTGCCAGCAGTTCCTATGAGCAGTTCTTC.

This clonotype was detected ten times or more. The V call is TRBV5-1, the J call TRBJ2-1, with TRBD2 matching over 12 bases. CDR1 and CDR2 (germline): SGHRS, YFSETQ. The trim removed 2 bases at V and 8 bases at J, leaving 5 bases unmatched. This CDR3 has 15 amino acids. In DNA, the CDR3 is TGCGCCAGCAGCTTAGGACTAGCGGGACGATATGAGCAGTTCTTC. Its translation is CASSLGLAGRYEQFF.

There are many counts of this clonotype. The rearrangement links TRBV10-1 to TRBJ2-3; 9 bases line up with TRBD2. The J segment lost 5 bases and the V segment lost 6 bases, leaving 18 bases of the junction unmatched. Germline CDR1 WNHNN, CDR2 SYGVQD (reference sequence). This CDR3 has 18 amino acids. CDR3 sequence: CASSGRGGLAGLEDTQYF. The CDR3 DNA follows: TGCGCCAGCAGCGGCAGGGGTGGGCTAGCGGGACTGGAAGATACGCAGTATTTT.

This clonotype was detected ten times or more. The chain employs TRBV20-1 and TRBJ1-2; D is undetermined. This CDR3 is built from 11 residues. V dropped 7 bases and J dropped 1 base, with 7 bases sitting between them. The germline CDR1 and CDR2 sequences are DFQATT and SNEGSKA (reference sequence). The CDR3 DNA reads TGCAGTGTCAGTTTTAACTATGGCTACACCTTC. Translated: CSVSFNYGYTF.

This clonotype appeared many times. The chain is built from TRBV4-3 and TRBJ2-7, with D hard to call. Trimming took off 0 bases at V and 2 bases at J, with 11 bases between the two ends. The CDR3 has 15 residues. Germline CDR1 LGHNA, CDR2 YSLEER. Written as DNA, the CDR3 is TGCGCCAGCAGCCAAGATAAGGCTGGACCCTACGAGCAGTACTTC. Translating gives CASSQDKAGPYEQYF.

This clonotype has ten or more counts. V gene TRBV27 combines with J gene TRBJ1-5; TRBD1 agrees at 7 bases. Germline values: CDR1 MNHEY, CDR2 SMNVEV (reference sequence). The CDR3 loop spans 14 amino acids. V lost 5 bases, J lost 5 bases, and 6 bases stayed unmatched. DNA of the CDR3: TGTGCCAGCAGTCCCTTACAGGGGTATCAGCCCCAGCATTTT. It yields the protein CASSPLQGYQPQHF.

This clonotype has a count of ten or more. Here the CDR3 DNA reads TGTGCCAGCAGCCTCACAGGGGTGGTCAGGAACACTGAAGCTTTCTTT. It encodes CASSLTGVVRNTEAFF. V and J are TRBV7-9 and TRBJ1-1, with TRBD1 matching over 7 bases. Losses at the gene ends were 5 bases for V and 1 base for J; bases not matched to a gene: 10. Germline lookup yields CDR1 SEHNR and CDR2 FQNEAQ (reference sequence). The CDR3 is 16 residues long.

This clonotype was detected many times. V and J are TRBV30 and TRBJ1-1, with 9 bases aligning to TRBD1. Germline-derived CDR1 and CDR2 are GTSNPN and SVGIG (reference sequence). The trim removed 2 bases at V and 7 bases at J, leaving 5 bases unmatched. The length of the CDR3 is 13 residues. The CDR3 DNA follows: TGTGCCTGGAGTCTACAGGGGGCCCTTGAAGCTTTCTTT. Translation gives CAWSLQGALEAFF. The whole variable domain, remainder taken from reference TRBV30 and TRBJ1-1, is SQTIHQWPATLVQPVGSPLSLECTVEGTSNPNLYWYRQAAGRGLQLLFYSVGIGQISSEVPQNLSASRPQDRQFILSSKKLLLSDSGFYLCAWSLQGALEAFFGQGTRLTVV.

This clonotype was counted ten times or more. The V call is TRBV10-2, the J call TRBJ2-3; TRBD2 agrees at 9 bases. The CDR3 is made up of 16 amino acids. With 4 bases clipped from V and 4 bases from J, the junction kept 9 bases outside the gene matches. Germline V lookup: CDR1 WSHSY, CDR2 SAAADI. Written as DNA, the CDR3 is TGCGCCAGCAGTGGTCCGACTAGCGGTAGAGCAGATACGCAGTATTTT. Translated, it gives CASSGPTSGRADTQYF.

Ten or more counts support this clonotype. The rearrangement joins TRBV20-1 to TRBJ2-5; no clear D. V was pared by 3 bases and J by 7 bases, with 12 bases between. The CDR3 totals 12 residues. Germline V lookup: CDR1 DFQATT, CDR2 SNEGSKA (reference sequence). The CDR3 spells CSASQVPGTQYF. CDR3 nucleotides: TGCAGTGCTAGTCAGGTTCCAGGGACCCAGTACTTC.

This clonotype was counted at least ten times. DNA for the CDR3: TGTGCCAGCAGTAAGGCGGAGCATAGCAATCAGCCCCAGCATTTT. Its translation is CASSKAEHSNQPQHF. V and J are TRBV27 and TRBJ1-5, with D hard to call. Germline V gene lookup returns CDR1 MNHEY and CDR2 SMNVEV (reference sequence). This CDR3 spans 15 amino acids. Trimming took 5 bases from V and 0 from J, leaving 11 bases between them.

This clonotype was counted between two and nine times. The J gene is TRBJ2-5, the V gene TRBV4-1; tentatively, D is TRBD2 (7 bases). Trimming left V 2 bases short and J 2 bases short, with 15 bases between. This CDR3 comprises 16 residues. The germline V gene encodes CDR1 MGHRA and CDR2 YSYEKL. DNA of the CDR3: TGCGCCAGCAGCCAAATGGGGGGGCTTCGGCAAGAGACCCAGTACTTC. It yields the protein CASSQMGGLRQETQYF.

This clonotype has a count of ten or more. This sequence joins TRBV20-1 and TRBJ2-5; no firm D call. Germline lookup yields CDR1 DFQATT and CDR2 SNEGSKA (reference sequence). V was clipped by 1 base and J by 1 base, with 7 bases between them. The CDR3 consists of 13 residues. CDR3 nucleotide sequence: TGCAGTGCTAGAGGCTCCAGCCAAGAGACCCAGTACTTC. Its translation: CSARGSSQETQYF.

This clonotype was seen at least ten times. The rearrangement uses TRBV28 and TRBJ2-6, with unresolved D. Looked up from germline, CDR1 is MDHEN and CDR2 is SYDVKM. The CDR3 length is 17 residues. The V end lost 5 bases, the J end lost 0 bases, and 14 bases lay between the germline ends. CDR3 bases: TGTGCCAGCAGTCCCCTTCCTCTGAGCTCTGGGGCCAACGTCCTGACTTTC. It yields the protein CASSPLPLSSGANVLTF.

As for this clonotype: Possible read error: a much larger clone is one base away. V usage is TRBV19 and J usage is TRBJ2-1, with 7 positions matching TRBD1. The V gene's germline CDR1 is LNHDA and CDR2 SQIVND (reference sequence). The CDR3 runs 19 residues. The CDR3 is CACSIQTGKKTLGMDEQFF. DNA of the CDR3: TGTGCCTGTAGTATTCAGACAGGGAAGAAGACCCTAGGTATGGATGAGCAGTTCTTC.

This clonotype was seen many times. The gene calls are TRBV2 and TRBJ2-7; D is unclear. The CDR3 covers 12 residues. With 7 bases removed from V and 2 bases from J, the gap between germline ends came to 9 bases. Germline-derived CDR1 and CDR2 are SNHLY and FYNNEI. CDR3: CASNGETYEQYF. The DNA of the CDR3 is TGTGCCAGCAACGGCGAGACCTACGAGCAGTACTTC.

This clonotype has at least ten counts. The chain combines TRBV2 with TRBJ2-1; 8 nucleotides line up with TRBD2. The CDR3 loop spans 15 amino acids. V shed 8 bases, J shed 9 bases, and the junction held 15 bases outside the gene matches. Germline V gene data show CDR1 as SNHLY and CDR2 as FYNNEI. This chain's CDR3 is CASLRNGLAIGEQFF. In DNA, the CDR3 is TGTGCCAGCCTGAGAAATGGACTAGCTATTGGTGAGCAGTTCTTC.

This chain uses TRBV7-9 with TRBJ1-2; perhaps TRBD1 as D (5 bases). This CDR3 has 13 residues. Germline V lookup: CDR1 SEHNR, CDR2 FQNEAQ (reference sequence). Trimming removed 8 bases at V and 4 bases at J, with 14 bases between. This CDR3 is CASAGADFYGYTF. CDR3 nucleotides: TGTGCCAGCGCTGGGGCAGACTTCTATGGCTACACCTTC.

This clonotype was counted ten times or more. The CDR3 DNA reads as TGTGCCAGCAGCCAAGAAGGTCATGAAAAACTGTTTTTT. Translating it yields CASSQEGHEKLFF. The chain employs TRBV3-1 and TRBJ1-4; no definite D call. This CDR3 is 13 amino acids long. The germline V and J ends were trimmed by 0 bases and 6 bases, with 5 bases remaining between them. Germline CDR1 LGHDT, CDR2 YNNKEL (reference sequence).

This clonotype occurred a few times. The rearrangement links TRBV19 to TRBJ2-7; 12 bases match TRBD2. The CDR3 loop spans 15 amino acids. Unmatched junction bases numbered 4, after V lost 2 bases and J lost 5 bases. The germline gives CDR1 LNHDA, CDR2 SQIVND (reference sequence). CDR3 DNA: TGTGCCAGTAGTATAAAGACTAGCGGGAGAAACGAGCAGTACTTC. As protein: CASSIKTSGRNEQYF.